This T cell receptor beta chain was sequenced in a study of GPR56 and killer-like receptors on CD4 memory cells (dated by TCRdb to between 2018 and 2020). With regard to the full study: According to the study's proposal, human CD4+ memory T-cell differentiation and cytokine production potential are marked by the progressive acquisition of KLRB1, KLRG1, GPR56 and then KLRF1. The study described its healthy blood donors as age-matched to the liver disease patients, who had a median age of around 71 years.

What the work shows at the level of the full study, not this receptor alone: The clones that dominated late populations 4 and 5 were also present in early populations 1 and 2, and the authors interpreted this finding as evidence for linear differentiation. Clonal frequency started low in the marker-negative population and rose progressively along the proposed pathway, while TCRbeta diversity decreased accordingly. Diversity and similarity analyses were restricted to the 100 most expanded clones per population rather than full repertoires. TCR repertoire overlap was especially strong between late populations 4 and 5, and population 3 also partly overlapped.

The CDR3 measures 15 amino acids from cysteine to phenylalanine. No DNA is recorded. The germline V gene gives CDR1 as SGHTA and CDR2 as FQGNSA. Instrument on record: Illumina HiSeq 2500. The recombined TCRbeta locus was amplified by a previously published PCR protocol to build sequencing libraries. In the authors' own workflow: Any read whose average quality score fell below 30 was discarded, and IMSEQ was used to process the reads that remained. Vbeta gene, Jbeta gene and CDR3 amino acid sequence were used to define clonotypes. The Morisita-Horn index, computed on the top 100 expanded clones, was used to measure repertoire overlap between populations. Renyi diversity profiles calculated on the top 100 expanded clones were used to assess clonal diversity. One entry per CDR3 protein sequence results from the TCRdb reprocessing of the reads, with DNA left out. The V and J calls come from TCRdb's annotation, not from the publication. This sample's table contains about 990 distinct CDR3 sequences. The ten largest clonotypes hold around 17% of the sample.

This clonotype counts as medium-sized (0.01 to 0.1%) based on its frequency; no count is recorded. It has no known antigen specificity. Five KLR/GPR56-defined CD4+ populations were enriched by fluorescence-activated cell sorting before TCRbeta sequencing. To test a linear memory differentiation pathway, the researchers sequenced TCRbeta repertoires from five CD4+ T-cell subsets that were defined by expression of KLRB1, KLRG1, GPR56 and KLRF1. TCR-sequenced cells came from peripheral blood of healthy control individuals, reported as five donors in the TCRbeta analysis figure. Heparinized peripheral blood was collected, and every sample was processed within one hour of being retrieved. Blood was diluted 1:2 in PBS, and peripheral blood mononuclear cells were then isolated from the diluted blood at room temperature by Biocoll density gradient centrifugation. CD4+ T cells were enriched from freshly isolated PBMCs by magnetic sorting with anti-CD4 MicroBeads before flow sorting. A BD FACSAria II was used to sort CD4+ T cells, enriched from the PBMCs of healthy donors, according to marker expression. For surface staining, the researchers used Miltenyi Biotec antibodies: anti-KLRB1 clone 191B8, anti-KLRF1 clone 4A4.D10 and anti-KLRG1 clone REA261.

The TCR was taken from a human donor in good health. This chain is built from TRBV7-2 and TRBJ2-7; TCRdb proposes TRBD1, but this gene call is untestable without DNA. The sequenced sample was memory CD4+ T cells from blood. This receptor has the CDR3 CASSPGQLTSYEQYF.